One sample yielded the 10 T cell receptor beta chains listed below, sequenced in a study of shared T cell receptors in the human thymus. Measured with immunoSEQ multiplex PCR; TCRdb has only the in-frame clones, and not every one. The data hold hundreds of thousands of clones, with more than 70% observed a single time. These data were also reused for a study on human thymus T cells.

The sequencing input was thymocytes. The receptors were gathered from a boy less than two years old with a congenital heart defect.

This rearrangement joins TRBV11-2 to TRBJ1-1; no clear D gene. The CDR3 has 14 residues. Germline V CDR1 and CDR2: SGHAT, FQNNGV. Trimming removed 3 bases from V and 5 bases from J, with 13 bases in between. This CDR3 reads CASSLSDIRTEAFF. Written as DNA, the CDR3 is TGTGCCAGCAGCTTGAGCGATATTCGGACTGAAGCTTTCTTT. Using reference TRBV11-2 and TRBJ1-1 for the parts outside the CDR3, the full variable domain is EAGVAQSPRYKIIEKRQSVAFWCNPISGHATLYWYQQILGQGPKLLIQFQNNGVVDDSQLPKDRFSAERLKGVDSTLKIQPAKLEDSAVYLCASSLSDIRTEAFFGQGTRLTVV.

In nucleotides, the CDR3 is TGTGCCAGCAGTTTATCTAGCGGGGGCACAGATACGCAGTATTTT. Protein sequence: CASSLSSGGTDTQYF. The chain combines TRBV27 with TRBJ2-3, with 8 bases matching TRBD2. There are 15 residues in the CDR3. Germline CDR1 and CDR2: MNHEY and SMNVEV (reference sequence). The junction had 0 bases not matched to a gene; V was cut back by 0 bases and J by 1 base.

The CDR3 coding sequence is TGTGCCAGCAGTGGGACAGGGTATCAGCCCCAGCATTTT. It is translated as CASSGTGYQPQHF. The chain links TRBV28 to TRBJ1-5; 9 positions agree with TRBD1. Trimming cost V 5 bases and J 5 bases; bases outside gene matches: 1. The CDR3 runs to 13 residues. Germline V gene sequence: CDR1 MDHEN, CDR2 SYDVKM.

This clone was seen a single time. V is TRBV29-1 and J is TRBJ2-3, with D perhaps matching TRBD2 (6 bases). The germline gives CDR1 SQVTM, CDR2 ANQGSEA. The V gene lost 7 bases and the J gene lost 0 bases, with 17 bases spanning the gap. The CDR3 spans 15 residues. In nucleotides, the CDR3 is TGCAGCGCTCCTCCGGGACTTACGAGCACAGATACGCAGTATTTT. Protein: CSAPPGLTSTDTQYF.

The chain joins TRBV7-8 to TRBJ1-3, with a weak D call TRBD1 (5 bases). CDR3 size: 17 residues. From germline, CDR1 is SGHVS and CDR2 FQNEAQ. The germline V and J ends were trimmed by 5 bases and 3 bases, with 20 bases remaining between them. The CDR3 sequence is CASSHPGNPYFGNTIYF. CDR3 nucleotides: TGTGCCAGCAGCCACCCAGGGAATCCATATTTTGGAAACACCATATATTTT.

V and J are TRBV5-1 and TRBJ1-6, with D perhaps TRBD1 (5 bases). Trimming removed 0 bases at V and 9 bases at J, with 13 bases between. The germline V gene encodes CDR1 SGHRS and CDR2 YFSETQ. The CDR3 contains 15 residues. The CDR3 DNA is TGCGCCAGCAGCTTGGGGGGGGGAGAGGCTTCACCCCTCCACTTT. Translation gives CASSLGGGEASPLHF.

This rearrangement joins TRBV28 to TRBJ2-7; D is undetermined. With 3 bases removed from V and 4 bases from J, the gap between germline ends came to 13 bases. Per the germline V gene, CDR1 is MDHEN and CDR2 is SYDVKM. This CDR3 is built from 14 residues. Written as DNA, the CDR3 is TGTGCCAGCAGTTTCTCGACACCTCAATACGAGCAGTACTTC. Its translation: CASSFSTPQYEQYF.

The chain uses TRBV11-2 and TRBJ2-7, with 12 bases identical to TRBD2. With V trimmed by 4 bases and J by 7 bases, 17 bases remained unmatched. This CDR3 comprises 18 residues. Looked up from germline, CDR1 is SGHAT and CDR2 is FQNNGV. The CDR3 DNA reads TGTGCCAGCAGCTCCCAAAAATTAGGACTAGCGGGATGGGGGGAGCAGTACTTC. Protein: CASSSQKLGLAGWGEQYF.

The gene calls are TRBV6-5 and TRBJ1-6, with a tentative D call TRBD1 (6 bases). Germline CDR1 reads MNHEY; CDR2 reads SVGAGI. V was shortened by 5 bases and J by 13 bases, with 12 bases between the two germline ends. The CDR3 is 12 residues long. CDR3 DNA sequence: TGTGCCAGCAGTAAAACCCAGGGGCCCCTCCACTTT. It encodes CASSKTQGPLHF.

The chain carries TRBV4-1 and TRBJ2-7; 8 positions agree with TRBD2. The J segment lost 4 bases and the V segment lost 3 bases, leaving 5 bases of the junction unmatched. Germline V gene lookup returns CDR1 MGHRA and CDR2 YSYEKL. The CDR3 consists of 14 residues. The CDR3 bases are TGCGCCAGCAGCCATGTTACTAGCGGTTACGAGCAGTACTTC. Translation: CASSHVTSGYEQYF.